The source of this T cell receptor beta chain is a study of cytomegalovirus exposure and HLA in healthy donors. Study summary: Across 300 to 400 genotyped donors, 81% landed in the Caucasian-associated ancestry cluster.

Per the germline V gene, CDR1 is LGHNA and CDR2 is YSLEER. With 1 base removed from V and 0 bases from J, the gap between germline ends came to 9 bases. The length of the CDR3 is 15 residues. It was with 60 Vbeta and 13 Jbeta primers that the PCR ran. Measured with immunoSEQ multiplex PCR; TCRdb has only the in-frame clones, and not every one. The sample gives about 200,000 clones, 82% of which show up once; 0.098% is in the top ten. The sample taken for sequencing was PBMCs. The chain recombines TRBV4-3 with TRBJ1-1; unclear D gene. The clonotype was recovered from a boy aged 2 to 10 in good health and CMV-seronegative. Here the CDR3 reads CASSQVWWLNTEAFF. CDR3 nucleotide sequence: TGCGCCAGCAGCCAAGTCTGGTGGCTGAACACTGAAGCTTTCTTT.